This T cell receptor beta chain was documented in a study of CD8 T cells in Susac syndrome. The count of this clonotype is one. The CDR3 has 11 residues. Deletions cut 5 bases from V and 8 bases from J, with 9 bases between. When the RNA was reverse transcribed, random hexamers were used with an input of roughly 0.45 to 1 ug. TCRdb redid the calling of the immunoSEQ multiplex PCR reads with MiXCR, one entry per CDR3 protein. The sample has 150,000 or so distinct CDR3 sequences; about 95% are singletons. The rearrangement joins TRBV12-3 or TRBV12-4 to TRBJ1-2, with D unclear. Sequenced sample: CD8+ T cells from PBMCs. This sequence was found in a human donor with multiple sclerosis. CDR3: CASSPSGGYTF. The CDR3 coding sequence is TGTGCCAGCAGTCCGTCCGGGGGCTACACCTTC.